What follows are 20 T cell receptor beta chains derived from one specimen sequenced in a study of T cell responses to AZD1222 COVID-19 vaccine (dated by TCRdb to about 2021). The time point label corresponds to: baseline before first vaccination. Library construction relied on the immunoSEQ multiplex PCR assay. Held by TCRdb, this immuneACCESS table contains in-frame sequences only and omits some clones. Under half of the omission traces to an unresolved V gene where checked; the cause of the rest is unknown. In this sample the table shows 180,000 or so clones, around 94% of which occur a single time. The top ten clonotypes cover less than 3% of the sample. The specimen was peripheral blood, collected on day 0 of AZD1222 vaccination. The origin of the receptors is an adult in good health.

Notes on this clone: At one boundary the junction diverges from the germline segment, which might be a read error. This rearrangement joins TRBV7-8 to TRBJ2-7; 16 bases agree with TRBD2. Germline V gene lookup returns CDR1 SGHVS and CDR2 FQNEAQ. CDR3 length: 13 residues. The CDR3 region has the DNA TGTGCCAGCAGCCTGGGACTAGCGGGAGGGCCCAACTTC. Amino acid sequence: CASSLGLAGGPNF.

The sample holds a few counts of this clone. The chain couples TRBV12-3 or TRBV12-4 to TRBJ2-2; a weak D match, TRBD2 (5 bases). This CDR3 is 13 amino acids long. V lost 8 bases and J 6 bases, leaving 13 bases between the germline ends. The CDR3, as DNA: TGTGCCAGCGGCGGGCGGCTAGCCGGGGAGCTGTTTTTT. Translated, it gives CASGGRLAGELFF.

This chain connects TRBV27 to TRBJ2-5; unclear D gene. The CDR3 is made up of 13 amino acids. The V gene's germline CDR1 is MNHEY and CDR2 SMNVEV (reference sequence). Trimming pared 3 bases from V and 4 bases from J, leaving 9 bases between. The CDR3 DNA is TGTGCCAGCAGTTTCTGCACTGTAGAGACCCAGTACTTC. Protein: CASSFCTVETQYF.

V usage is TRBV9 and J usage is TRBJ2-7; D gene unclear. This CDR3 contains 15 residues. Germline-derived CDR1 and CDR2 are SGDLS and YYNGEE. V lost 4 bases and J 2 bases, leaving 16 bases between the germline ends. CDR3 amino acids: CASSPVTVPAYEQYF. CDR3 DNA sequence: TGTGCCAGCAGCCCCGTAACGGTGCCAGCCTACGAGCAGTACTTC.

This chain links TRBV5-4 with TRBJ2-1; D unresolved. V was shortened by 1 base and J by 7 bases, with 9 bases between the two germline ends. Germline CDR1 is SGHNT and CDR2 is YYREEE (reference sequence). The CDR3 runs to 13 residues. The CDR3 region is CASSLLDGNEQFF. Here the CDR3 DNA reads TGTGCCAGCAGCTTGCTAGACGGGAATGAGCAGTTCTTC.

The gene calls are TRBV6-5 and TRBJ1-5, with TRBD1 matching over 9 bases. Germline V gene sequence: CDR1 MNHEY, CDR2 SVGAGI. With 5 bases clipped from V and 7 bases from J, the junction kept 3 bases outside the gene matches. The CDR3 runs 13 residues. In DNA form, the CDR3 reads TGTGCCAGCAGTCCGACAGGGGGGCAGCCCCAGCATTTT. As protein: CASSPTGGQPQHF.

V gene TRBV28 combines with J gene TRBJ1-4; D may be TRBD1 (6 bases). This CDR3 is built from 15 residues. Per germline, CDR1 MDHEN and CDR2 SYDVKM. Between the trimmed V and J ends, which lost 5 bases and 5 bases, there was a span of 15 bases. The CDR3 nucleotides are TGTGCCAGCAGTATCGGGGGCGCTGAAAATGAAAAACTGTTTTTT. It codes for CASSIGGAENEKLFF.

The chain employs TRBV5-4 and TRBJ1-3, with no clear D. The CDR3 contains 12 residues. CDR1 is SGHNT and CDR2 is YYREEE in the germline V gene (reference sequence). V gave up 4 bases and J gave up 8 bases, with 10 bases separating them. CDR3 loop: CASSPGRDTIYF. As DNA, the CDR3 is TGTGCCAGCAGCCCGGGGAGAGACACCATATATTTT.

CDR3 residues: CASSPRGINEQFF. For the CDR3, the DNA is TGCGCCAGCAGCCCGAGGGGAATCAATGAGCAGTTCTTC. The V call is TRBV5-1, the J call TRBJ2-1; the D call may be TRBD1 or TRBD2 (5 bases each). Germline assignment: CDR1 SGHRS and CDR2 YFSETQ. The CDR3 contains 13 residues. V lost 4 bases to trimming and J lost 6 bases, with 11 bases between them.

This chain connects TRBV14 to TRBJ2-5, with 7 bases identical to TRBD1. CDR1 is SGHDN, CDR2 FVKESK, per germline. The CDR3 consists of 18 residues. The trim removed 0 bases at V and 7 bases at J, leaving 17 bases unmatched. DNA for the CDR3: TGTGCCAGCAGCCAAGACAGAATGGGACAGACCCTTGGGGGGACCCAGTACTTC. Protein sequence: CASSQDRMGQTLGGTQYF.

This rearrangement joins TRBV7-9 to TRBJ2-7, with D possibly being TRBD1 or TRBD2 (5 bases each). CDR1 is SEHNR, CDR2 FQNEAQ, per germline (reference sequence). V lost 5 bases and J lost 7, with 21 bases in between. This CDR3 comprises 15 residues. In DNA form, the CDR3 reads TGTGCCAGCAGCGGCGACCTGGGACCGTCAAGGGAGCAGTACTTC. Its protein product is CASSGDLGPSREQYF.

This clone has only one observation. The rearrangement links TRBV18 to TRBJ2-5; D assignment may be TRBD1 or TRBD2 (5 bases each). From germline, CDR1 is KGHSH and CDR2 LQKENI. V lost 1 base to trimming and J lost 1 base, with 13 bases between them. CDR3 size: 16 residues. CDR3 residues: CASSPLPRGSQETQYF. CDR3 nucleotide sequence: TGTGCCAGCTCACCACTCCCGAGGGGCAGCCAAGAGACCCAGTACTTC. Full variable domain (rest looked up from reference TRBV18 and TRBJ2-5): NAGVMQNPRHLVRRRGQEARLRCSPMKGHSHVYWYRQLPEEGLKFMVYLQKENIIDESGMPKERFSAEFPKEGPSILRIQQVVRGDSAAYFCASSPLPRGSQETQYFGPGTRLLVL.

This chain connects TRBV3-1 (or the pseudogene TRBV3-2) to TRBJ2-5, with D maybe TRBD2 (6 bases). The CDR3 extends over 14 amino acids. The V and J ends lost 4 bases and 4 bases respectively, with 13 bases between them. Looked up from germline, CDR1 is LGHDT and CDR2 is YNNKEL (reference sequence). CDR3 amino acids: CASSPGREGETQYF. In nucleotides, the CDR3 is TGTGCCAGCAGCCCAGGGCGGGAAGGAGAGACCCAGTACTTC.

V and J are TRBV5-1 and TRBJ2-2, with D perhaps being TRBD1 or TRBD2 (5 bases each). Germline V gene sequence: CDR1 SGHRS, CDR2 YFSETQ. The V and J ends lost 0 bases and 5 bases respectively, with 11 bases between them. This CDR3 comprises 15 residues. In DNA form, the CDR3 reads TGCGCCAGCAGCTTGGCGTCAGGGAGTACCGGGGAGCTGTTTTTT. This sequence encodes CASSLASGSTGELFF.

This clone was recorded only once. The V call is TRBV19, the J call TRBJ1-5; 7 positions agree with TRBD1. The germline V gene encodes CDR1 LNHDA and CDR2 SQIVND (reference sequence). CDR3 size: 13 residues. Trimming at V came to 11 bases and at J to 5 bases, leaving 9 bases not matched to a gene. CDR3 protein: CAVSGTAHQPQHF. In DNA, the CDR3 is TGTGCCGTCTCCGGGACAGCTCATCAGCCCCAGCATTTT.

This clone was counted between two and nine times. The chain has TRBV19 and TRBJ2-7, with D possibly TRBD1 on 6 matching bases. The CDR3 consists of 13 residues. V was cut by 5 bases and J by 2 bases, with 10 bases left in between. CDR1 and CDR2 from the germline V gene are LNHDA and SQIVND (reference sequence). Here the CDR3 reads CASSSGETYEQYF. CDR3 coding DNA: TGTGCCAGTAGTTCAGGGGAGACCTACGAGCAGTACTTC.

This sequence joins TRBV4-2 and TRBJ1-2; no definite D call. CDR1 and CDR2 (germline): LGHNA, YNFKEQ. Between the trimmed V and J ends, which lost 0 bases and 3 bases, there was a span of 8 bases. This CDR3 has 14 residues. CDR3 protein: CASSQDSRDYGYTF. CDR3 nucleotides: TGTGCCAGCAGCCAAGATTCAAGGGACTATGGCTACACCTTC.

Regarding this clone: At one end, the junction sequence differs from germline, possibly due to a read error. The chain recombines TRBV18 with TRBJ2-7; 11 nucleotides line up with TRBD1. Germline assignment: CDR1 KGHSH and CDR2 LQKENI. The CDR3 has 13 residues. CDR3 protein: CASSPGQGDPPDF. The CDR3 coding sequence is TGTGCCAGCTCACCGGGACAGGGGGATCCGCCAGACTTC.

V usage is TRBV2 and J usage is TRBJ1-2, with unresolved D. The germline V gene has CDR1 SNHLY and CDR2 FYNNEI. V lost 3 bases, J lost 4 bases, and 12 bases lay in between. The CDR3 is made up of 14 amino acids. The CDR3 loop is CASSDGGLAYGYTF. CDR3 nucleotide sequence: TGTGCCAGCAGTGATGGCGGGCTTGCCTATGGCTACACCTTC.

The chain carries TRBV5-5 and TRBJ1-2; 8 positions match TRBD1. The J segment lost 4 bases and the V segment lost 4 bases, leaving 6 bases of the junction unmatched. Germline V gives CDR1 SGHKS, CDR2 YYEKEE (reference sequence). The CDR3 contains 14 residues. CDR3 region: CASSPGQASYGYTF. CDR3 DNA: TGTGCCAGCAGCCCGGGACAGGCATCCTATGGCTACACCTTC.